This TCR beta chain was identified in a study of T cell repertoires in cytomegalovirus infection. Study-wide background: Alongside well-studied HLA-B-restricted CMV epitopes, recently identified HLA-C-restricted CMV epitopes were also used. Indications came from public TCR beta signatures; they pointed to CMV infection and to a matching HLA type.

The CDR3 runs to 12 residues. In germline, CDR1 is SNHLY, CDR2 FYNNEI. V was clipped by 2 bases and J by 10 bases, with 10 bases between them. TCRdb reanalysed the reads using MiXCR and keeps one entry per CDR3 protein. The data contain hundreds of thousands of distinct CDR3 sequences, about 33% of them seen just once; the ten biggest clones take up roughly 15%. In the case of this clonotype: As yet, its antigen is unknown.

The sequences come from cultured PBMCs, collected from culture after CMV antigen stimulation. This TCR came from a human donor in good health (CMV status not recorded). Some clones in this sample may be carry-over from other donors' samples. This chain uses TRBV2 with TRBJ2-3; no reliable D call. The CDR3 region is CASSELVPPQYF. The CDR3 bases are TGTGCCAGCAGTGAATTAGTCCCCCCGCAGTATTTT.